This entry lists 4 T cell receptor beta chains sequenced from one sample in a study of early T cells in non-severe SARS-CoV-2 infection (TCRdb year 2021). Libraries were constructed by 5' RACE. Reads for this sample came from a NextSeq 500. TCRdb applied fastp at Q25 and MiXCR to the public reads, then kept only in-frame beta chains. Each CDR3 protein appears once, grouped with its most common genes and DNA. Within this sample are under 70,000 distinct CDR3 sequences, with about 12% of them counted one time only. The ten most abundant clones make up approximately 4.8% of the sample. The sequenced sample consisted of whole blood. The source of these receptors is an adult who was a healthcare worker with PCR-confirmed SARS-CoV-2 infection or an uninfected control (not recorded which).

This clonotype appeared many times. The chain joins TRBV29-1 to TRBJ1-2; D gene ambiguous. The CDR3 runs to 12 residues. The ends were cut back, 8 bases at V and 8 bases at J, with 18 bases in the middle. Germline V gives CDR1 SQVTM, CDR2 ANQGSEA. CDR3 region: CSLGKGSSGYTF. The CDR3 DNA sequence: TGCAGCCTGGGAAAAGGGTCGAGCGGCTACACCTTC.

The rearrangement links TRBV9 to TRBJ2-3, with TRBD1 as a possible D gene (6 bases). V gave up 0 bases and J gave up 2 bases, with 13 bases separating them. The CDR3 covers 16 residues. Germline-derived CDR1 and CDR2 are SGDLS and YYNGEE. CDR3 in amino acids: CASSVVQGSPTDTQYF. The CDR3 nucleotides read TGTGCCAGCAGCGTAGTCCAGGGGTCCCCCACAGATACGCAGTATTTT.

Concerning this clonotype itself: A clone one base away is much larger, so this may be a read error. The genes are TRBV21-1 and TRBJ2-3. TRBV21-1 is reported as a pseudogene. The CDR3 has 12 amino acids. In nucleotides, the CDR3 is TGTGCCAGCAGCAAAGGAACAGATATGCAGTATTTT. Translation: CASSKGTDMQYF.

V and J are TRBV5-6 and TRBJ1-2; D possibly corresponds to TRBD1 (5 bases). Germline values: CDR1 SGHDT, CDR2 YYEEEE. V dropped 0 bases and J dropped 4 bases, with 13 bases sitting between them. The CDR3 has 15 amino acids. CDR3 residues: CASSLVSGSTYGYTF. The CDR3 DNA is TGTGCCAGCAGCTTGGTTTCAGGGAGCACCTATGGCTACACCTTC.